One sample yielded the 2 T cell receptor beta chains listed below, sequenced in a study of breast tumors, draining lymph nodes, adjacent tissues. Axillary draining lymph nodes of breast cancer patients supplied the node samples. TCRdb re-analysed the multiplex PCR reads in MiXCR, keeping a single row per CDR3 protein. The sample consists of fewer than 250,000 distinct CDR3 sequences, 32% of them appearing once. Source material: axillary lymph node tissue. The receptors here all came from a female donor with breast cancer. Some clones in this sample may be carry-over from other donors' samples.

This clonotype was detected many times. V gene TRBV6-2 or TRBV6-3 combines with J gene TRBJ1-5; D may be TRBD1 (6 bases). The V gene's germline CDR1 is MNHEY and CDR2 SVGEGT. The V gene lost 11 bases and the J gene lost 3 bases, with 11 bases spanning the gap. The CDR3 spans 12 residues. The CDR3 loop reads CAGPGDNQPQHF. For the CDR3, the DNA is TGTGCCGGCCCAGGGGACAATCAGCCCCAGCATTTT.

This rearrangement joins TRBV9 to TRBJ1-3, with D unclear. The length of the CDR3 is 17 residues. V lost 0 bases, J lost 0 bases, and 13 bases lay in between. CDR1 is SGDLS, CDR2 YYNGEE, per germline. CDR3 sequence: CASSVVGMDPSGNTIYF. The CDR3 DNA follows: TGTGCCAGCAGCGTAGTGGGGATGGATCCCTCTGGAAACACCATATATTTT.